Listed below are T cell receptor beta chains from one sample, sequenced in a study of blood T cell repertoires in COVID-19. The protocol was immunoSEQ multiplex PCR, while the TCRdb copy is restricted to in-frame clones and leaves out a portion. The sample records 200,000 to 250,000 clones, 87% being singletons. The sample taken for sequencing was PBMCs or T cells enriched from blood (not recorded which). These TCRs come from a man in his thirties or forties who had recovered from COVID-19. The CDR3 runs from the conserved cysteine through the conserved F or W. The D gene is left open where the match is weak. Clone size is stated in some rows and not others, as once, few, many or a class when expanded.

>TRBV10-3|once|TRBJ2-3|NA
CAISESRETDTQYF
TGTGCCATCAGTGAGTCCAGGGAAACAGATACGCAGTATTTT
>TRBV6-5|NA|TRBJ1-2|NA
CASSYSTGSSYGYTF
TGTGCCAGCAGTTACTCAACAGGGAGTAGCTATGGCTACACCTTC
>TRBV29-1|NA|TRBJ1-1|NA
CSAGRANTEAFF
TGCAGCGCCGGGCGGGCGAACACTGAAGCTTTCTTT
>TRBV11-2|NA|TRBJ2-5|NA
CASSLVGGLQETQYF
TGTGCCAGCAGCTTAGTTGGCGGGCTCCAAGAGACCCAGTACTTC
>TRBV7-3|NA|TRBJ2-3|TRBD2
CASSRAGGRTDTQYF
TGTGCCAGCAGCCGAGCGGGGGGACGCACAGATACGCAGTATTTT
>TRBV5-5|NA|TRBJ2-4|TRBD2
CASSLLSGGGDIQYF
TGTGCCAGCAGCTTGCTCAGCGGGGGAGGGGACATTCAGTACTTC
>TRBV7-2|NA|TRBJ2-2|TRBD2
CASSQEGGYTGELFF
TGTGCCAGCAGCCAGGAGGGAGGGTACACCGGGGAGCTGTTTTTT
>TRBV7-2|NA|TRBJ2-7|NA
CASSLEGSGPYEQYF
TGTGCCAGCAGCTTAGAGGGTAGCGGACCCTACGAGCAGTACTTC
>TRBV30|NA|TRBJ1-4|NA
CAWSVGPGPNEKLFF
TGTGCCTGGAGTGTAGGCCCAGGGCCTAATGAAAAACTGTTTTTT
>TRBV7-3|NA|TRBJ2-1|NA
CASSLIMESHEQFF
TGTGCCAGCAGCTTAATCATGGAGTCCCATGAGCAGTTCTTC
>TRBV6-2/TRBV6-3|NA|TRBJ1-2|TRBD1
CASSDRASYGYTF
TGTGCCAGCAGTGACAGGGCTTCCTATGGCTACACCTTC
>TRBV6-2/TRBV6-3|NA|TRBJ1-5|TRBD1
CASSYWDRVYQPQHF
TGTGCCAGCAGTTACTGGGACAGGGTATATCAGCCCCAGCATTTT
>TRBV30|once|TRBJ2-3|TRBD2
CAQGSGTSGLKLTDTQYF
TGTGCCCAAGGTTCAGGTACTAGCGGGCTAAAACTCACAGATACGCAGTATTTT
>TRBV5-4|NA|TRBJ1-5|NA
CASSSDGAMAQHF
TGTGCCAGCAGCTCCGACGGAGCTATGGCCCAGCATTTT
>TRBV5-6|NA|TRBJ1-2|NA
CASTDPGGRGKSYGYTF
TGTGCCAGCACCGACCCCGGAGGGCGGGGGAAAAGCTATGGCTACACCTTC
>TRBV28|many|TRBJ2-2|TRBD2
CASSLGLAGWMNTGELFF
TGTGCCAGCAGTTTAGGTCTAGCGGGATGGATGAACACCGGGGAGCTGTTTTTT
>TRBV5-3|NA|TRBJ2-6|NA
CARSLTITPITGLGANVLTF
TGTGCCAGAAGCCTCACTATAACCCCAATAACAGGGCTTGGGGCCAACGTCCTGACTTTC
>TRBV30|few|TRBJ1-5|TRBD1
CAWDPGQGDQPQHF
TGTGCCTGGGACCCGGGACAGGGGGATCAGCCCCAGCATTTT
>TRBV2|NA|TRBJ2-7|TRBD1
CASSAGTGNYEQYF
TGTGCCAGCAGTGCCGGGACAGGGAACTACGAGCAGTACTTC
>TRBV27|NA|TRBJ2-3|NA
CASSGSTDTQYF
TGTGCCAGCTCGGGTAGCACAGATACGCAGTATTTT
>TRBV7-3|NA|TRBJ1-1|TRBD1
CASSLTQGHTEAFF
TGTGCCAGCAGCCTGACACAGGGGCACACTGAAGCTTTCTTT
>TRBV5-1|NA|TRBJ1-6|NA
CASSLTGLTARAPLHF
TGCGCCAGCAGCTTGACGGGTCTCACGGCCAGGGCACCCCTCCACTTT
>TRBV24-1|NA|TRBJ2-1|TRBD2
CATSPQGAGEAGEQFF
TGTGCCACCAGCCCTCAAGGGGCGGGAGAGGCTGGTGAGCAGTTCTTC
>TRBV13|NA|TRBJ2-1|TRBD2
CASSFSGRAKDEQFF
TGTGCCAGCAGCTTTAGCGGGAGGGCAAAAGATGAGCAGTTCTTC
>TRBV21-1|NA|TRBJ1-1|NA
CASSARDRTYTEAFF
TGTGCCAGCAGCGCCCGGGACAGGACCTACACTGAAGCTTTCTTT
>TRBV27|NA|TRBJ1-5|NA
CASSSLPGTQHF
TGTGCCAGCAGTTCACTACCCGGGACCCAGCATTTT
>TRBV2|NA|TRBJ2-7|TRBD1
CASSGSGGTEQYF
TGTGCCAGCAGTGGCTCAGGGGGCACCGAGCAGTACTTC
>TRBV6-1|NA|TRBJ2-2|TRBD2
CASSVTSGSFFAGELFF
TGTGCCAGCAGTGTGACTAGCGGGAGTTTTTTTGCCGGGGAGCTGTTTTTT
>TRBV10-1|NA|TRBJ2-2|TRBD2
CASTSGLAGTGELFF
TGCGCCAGCACCTCCGGACTAGCAGGCACCGGGGAGCTGTTTTTT
>TRBV30|NA|TRBJ1-6|NA
CAWSSSGRYSPLHF
TGTGCCTGGAGTTCGTCAGGCAGATATTCACCCCTCCACTTT
>TRBV7-2|NA|TRBJ1-2|NA
CASSFTGYGYTF
TGTGCCAGCAGCTTCACGGGGTATGGCTACACCTTC
>TRBV7-5|NA|TRBJ1-1|NA
CVRSQDRLPEAFF
TGTGTCAGAAGTCAGGACAGACTACCTGAAGCTTTCTTT
>TRBV7-2|few|TRBJ2-2|TRBD1
CASSPDRGWAGELFF
TGTGCCAGCAGTCCGGACAGGGGGTGGGCCGGGGAGCTGTTTTTT
>TRBV7-2|NA|TRBJ1-4|TRBD1
CASSGEWDSRNEKLFF
TGTGCCAGCAGCGGGGAATGGGACAGTAGGAATGAAAAACTGTTTTTT
>TRBV5-5|NA|TRBJ2-2|TRBD1
CASSLVTGARSGELFF
TGTGCCAGCAGCTTGGTAACAGGGGCTAGGAGCGGGGAGCTGTTTTTT
>TRBV24-1|NA|TRBJ2-1|TRBD2
CATSDLQLAGGEQFF
TGTGCCACCAGTGATTTGCAACTAGCGGGAGGCGAGCAGTTCTTC
>TRBV28|NA|TRBJ2-3|TRBD2
CASSLWLTSGTADTQYF
TGTGCCAGCAGTTTATGGTTAACTAGCGGGACTGCAGATACGCAGTATTTT
>TRBV5-1|few|TRBJ1-4|NA
CASSGAGVEKLFF
TGCGCCAGCAGCGGAGCAGGGGTGGAAAAACTGTTTTTT
>TRBV5-4|NA|TRBJ2-5|NA
CASSSATGGGETQYF
TGTGCCAGCAGCTCGGCGACAGGAGGAGGAGAGACCCAGTACTTC
>TRBV6-5|NA|TRBJ2-7|TRBD2
CASSYSIGGGYEQYF
TGTGCCAGCAGTTACTCGATCGGCGGGGGGTACGAGCAGTACTTC
>TRBV27|NA|TRBJ1-2|TRBD1
CASSSGTAYGYTF
TGTGCCAGCAGTTCCGGGACAGCCTATGGCTACACCTTC
>TRBV6-1|once|TRBJ1-2|NA
CASSEPENYGYTF
TGTGCCAGCAGTGAGCCCGAGAACTATGGCTACACCTTC
>TRBV6-5|NA|TRBJ2-1|NA
CASKLGSPYNEQFF
TGTGCCAGCAAACTAGGGAGTCCCTACAATGAGCAGTTCTTC
>TRBV2|NA|TRBJ1-6|NA
CASSETIGGRGSPLHF
TGTGCCAGCAGTGAAACAATCGGTGGGAGGGGTTCACCCCTCCACTTT
>TRBV19|NA|TRBJ1-6|TRBD1
CASSLPADRRDRSPLHF
TGTGCCAGTAGTCTACCCGCGGACAGGCGGGACCGTTCACCCCTCCACTTT
>TRBV19|NA|TRBJ1-1|NA
CASSIAGPNTEAFF
TGTGCCAGTAGTATAGCAGGGCCCAACACTGAAGCTTTCTTT
>TRBV2|few|TRBJ2-7|NA
CASSEVRDYEQYF
TGTGCCAGCAGTGAAGTGAGAGACTACGAGCAGTACTTC
>TRBV7-9|NA|TRBJ2-5|NA
CASSLGPPRPKETQYF
TGTGCCAGCAGCTTAGGCCCCCCCAGGCCTAAAGAGACCCAGTACTTC
>TRBV5-1|many|TRBJ2-1|TRBD1
CASRLGQPFSYNEQFF
TGCGCCAGCAGGCTGGGACAGCCCTTCTCCTACAATGAGCAGTTCTTC
>TRBV7-9|NA|TRBJ1-1|TRBD1
CASSFLGQGKMNTEAFF
TGTGCCAGCAGCTTTTTGGGACAGGGGAAGATGAACACTGAAGCTTTCTTT
>TRBV5-6|NA|TRBJ1-2|NA
CASSLGRNKYGYTF
TGTGCCAGCAGCTTGGGGCGGAACAAATATGGCTACACCTTC
>TRBV30|NA|TRBJ1-2|NA
CAWSGRNRVRGYTF
TGTGCCTGGAGTGGACGAAACAGGGTACGTGGCTACACCTTC
>TRBV6-1|NA|TRBJ1-2|NA
CASSEDRDNYGYTF
TGTGCCAGCAGTGAAGACCGAGATAACTATGGCTACACCTTC
>TRBV10-3|NA|TRBJ2-7|TRBD2
CAISEGAGGKHEQYF
TGTGCCATCAGTGAAGGCGCGGGAGGAAAGCACGAGCAGTACTTC
>TRBV30|NA|TRBJ2-3|NA
CASTGGTDTQYF
TGTGCCTCGACAGGAGGAACAGATACGCAGTATTTT
>TRBV7-9|NA|TRBJ1-5|TRBD1
CASTGQVGQPQHF
TGTGCCAGCACCGGACAGGTTGGTCAGCCCCAGCATTTT
>TRBV30|NA|TRBJ1-6|NA
CAWRATASPLHF
TGTGCCTGGAGGGCCACAGCCTCACCCCTCCACTTT